These 27 T cell receptor beta chains originate from one sample sequenced in a study of vaccination and CD4 T cells after COVID-19. No antigen has been assigned to these receptors. Noted treatment: roughly ten-day PBMC culture with coronavirus spike peptide pools or control peptides (ViraFEST assay). The Oncomine TCR Beta short-read assay sequenced DNA from cultured CD4+ T cells. MiXCR, applied by TCRdb to the PCR reads, yields one record per CDR3 protein. The repertoire holds roughly 22,000 distinct CDR3 sequences, with over 25% as singletons. Sequenced material: cultured CD4+ T cells from blood. Receptors were obtained from a human donor with COVID-19.

In this sample, this clonotype turned up a few times. The chain carries TRBV28 and TRBJ1-2, with D hard to call. Per the germline V gene, CDR1 is MDHEN and CDR2 is SYDVKM. V was cut by 6 bases and J by 2 bases, with 13 bases left in between. There are 14 residues in the CDR3. Here the CDR3 DNA reads TGTGCCAGCAGCCCTGGACGGACGAACTATGGCTACACCTTC. Translating it yields CASSPGRTNYGYTF.

This clonotype was observed a handful of times. The chain is built from TRBV20-1 and TRBJ2-7, with 13 bases lining up with TRBD2. The V and J ends lost 0 bases and 2 bases, in that order; junction bases with no gene match: 1. CDR3 size: 15 residues. CDR1 and CDR2 from the germline V gene are DFQATT and SNEGSKA (reference sequence). CDR3 amino acids: CSARDGTSGAYEQYF. The CDR3 coding sequence is TGCAGTGCTAGAGACGGGACTAGCGGGGCCTACGAGCAGTACTTC.

This chain uses TRBV30 with TRBJ1-1, with D maybe TRBD1 (5 bases). The CDR3 spans 13 residues. Germline V gives CDR1 GTSNPN, CDR2 SVGIG (reference sequence). CDR3 region: CLYEGRQNTEAFF. CDR3 coding DNA: TGTCTCTATGAGGGGAGACAGAACACTGAAGCTTTCTTT.

The chain has TRBV6-1 and TRBJ1-3; weak D call: TRBD1 (5 bases). The CDR3 length is 18 residues. The ends were cut back, 7 bases at V and 0 bases at J, with 22 bases in the middle. CDR1 and CDR2 (germline): MNHNS, SASEGT. The CDR3 reads CASIPIMIQASSGNTIYF. The CDR3 bases are TGTGCCAGCATTCCCATCATGATACAGGCCTCCTCTGGAAACACCATATATTTT.

V and J are TRBV27 and TRBJ2-3; 7 bases match TRBD1. V was clipped by 6 bases and J by 1 base; unmatched bases: 1. Per germline, CDR1 MNHEY and CDR2 SMNVEV (reference sequence). There are 13 residues in the CDR3. CDR3 DNA: TGTGCCAGCAGAGGACAGGGCACAGATACGCAGTATTTT. Protein: CASRGQGTDTQYF.

The CDR3 reads CASSPRTGGETQYF. The CDR3 DNA sequence: TGTGCCAGCAGCCCCCGAACGGGGGGGGAGACCCAGTACTTC. This chain joins TRBV11-3 and TRBJ2-5, with TRBD2 identical over 8 bases. The CDR3 has 14 amino acids. The germline CDR1 and CDR2 sequences are SGHNT and YENEEA. With V trimmed by 5 bases and J by 5 bases, 7 bases remained unmatched.

This clonotype was picked up a small number of times. Mismatch with germline at one junction end may stem from a read error. The V call is TRBV19, the J call TRBJ1-5; 9 bases agree with TRBD1. The CDR3 has 14 amino acids. In germline, CDR1 is LNHDA, CDR2 SQIVND (reference sequence). CDR3 bases: TGTGCCAGTAGGATAGGACAGGGGCTCTGGCCCCAGCATTTT. It codes for CASRIGQGLWPQHF.

The chain employs TRBV2 and TRBJ2-6; D call uncertain. V lost 7 bases and J 0 bases, leaving 10 bases between the germline ends. In germline, CDR1 is SNHLY, CDR2 FYNNEI. This CDR3 is 15 amino acids long. Here the CDR3 reads CASTPVLSGANVLTF. CDR3 coding DNA: TGTGCCAGCACCCCGGTGCTCTCTGGGGCCAACGTCCTGACTTTC.

The CDR3 loop is CASSYSTQSEQYF. The CDR3, as DNA: TGTGCCAGCAGTTACTCGACTCAGAGCGAGCAGTACTTC. The chain carries TRBV6-2 or TRBV6-3 and TRBJ2-7; D is unresolved. The CDR3 totals 13 residues. The V end lost 0 bases, the J end lost 6 bases, and 9 bases lay between the germline ends. The germline CDR1 and CDR2 sequences are MNHEY and SVGEGT.

The rearrangement uses TRBV10-1 and TRBJ1-2, with no clear D. This CDR3 spans 14 amino acids. CDR1 and CDR2 from the germline V gene are WNHNN and SYGVQD (reference sequence). The V and J ends lost 0 bases and 1 base respectively, with 6 bases between them. The CDR3 region has the DNA TGCGCCAGCAGTGAGTCAGGAAGTAACTATGGCTACACCTTC. Its protein product is CASSESGSNYGYTF.

The chain combines TRBV20-1 with TRBJ1-2; D may be TRBD1 (6 bases). V lost 0 bases and J lost 5, with 13 bases in between. The CDR3 sequence is 14 residues long. CDR1 is DFQATT and CDR2 is SNEGSKA in the germline V gene (reference sequence). The CDR3 region has the DNA TGCAGTGCTAGAGATCTGAGGGGGGCATATGGCTACACCTTC. It specifies CSARDLRGAYGYTF.

This rearrangement joins TRBV20-1 to TRBJ2-3, with D uncertain. Trimming shortened V by 5 bases and J by 6 bases, and 24 bases separated the two germline ends. Germline loops: CDR1 DFQATT, CDR2 SNEGSKA (reference sequence). The length of the CDR3 is 16 residues. The CDR3 nucleotides read TGCAGTGCTTCCCGACGGAAAACTCCACCCAGGGATACGCAGTATTTT. It yields the protein CSASRRKTPPRDTQYF.

The V and J genes are TRBV12-3 or TRBV12-4 and TRBJ1-1, with 9 bases aligning to TRBD1. CDR3 length: 13 amino acids. The V segment lost 7 bases and the J segment 4 bases; nucleotides outside the gene matches: 4. CDR3 sequence reads: CASKTGGVTEAFF. The CDR3 DNA is TGTGCCAGCAAGACAGGGGGAGTCACTGAAGCTTTCTTT.

V is TRBV27 and J is TRBJ1-2; no definite D call. Trimming pared 4 bases from V and 2 bases from J, leaving 11 bases between. Looked up from germline, CDR1 is MNHEY and CDR2 is SMNVEV (reference sequence). CDR3 length: 14 residues. The CDR3 sequence is CASSSRTENYGYTF. The DNA of the CDR3 is TGTGCCAGCAGTTCACGGACGGAAAACTATGGCTACACCTTC.

This clonotype was counted only a few times. V is TRBV6-5 and J is TRBJ1-6; maybe TRBD1 (5 bases). Germline loops: CDR1 MNHEY, CDR2 SVGAGI. There are 18 residues in the CDR3. V lost 0 bases to trimming and J lost 0 bases, with 12 bases between them. CDR3 sequence (DNA): TGTGCCAGCAGTTACTCGATTGGGGGGAGCTCCTATAATTCACCCCTCCACTTT. As protein: CASSYSIGGSSYNSPLHF.

This chain connects TRBV18 to TRBJ2-3, with D hard to call. V lost 0 bases, J lost 6 bases, and 4 bases lay in between. Germline V gene data show CDR1 as KGHSH and CDR2 as LQKENI. The CDR3 loop spans 12 amino acids. CDR3 sequence (DNA): TGTGCCAGCTCACCACCCCCCGATACGCAGTATTTT. It is translated as CASSPPPDTQYF.

This chain connects TRBV5-1 to TRBJ2-7, with TRBD2 identical over 9 bases. Germline V CDR1 and CDR2: SGHRS, YFSETQ. J lost 0 bases, V lost 2 bases, and 21 bases had no gene match. This CDR3 is built from 21 residues. The CDR3 nucleotides read TGCGCCAGCAGCTTACCTAGCGAAAGCGGGGGGCCTCTTAAAAACTCCTACGAGCAGTACTTC. It translates to CASSLPSESGGPLKNSYEQYF.

This clonotype was found a few times. The J gene is TRBJ1-2, the V gene TRBV28; 7 positions agree with TRBD1. The CDR3 contains 15 residues. Germline CDR1 and CDR2: MDHEN and SYDVKM. V lost 5 bases to trimming and J lost 2 bases; unmatched junction nucleotides: 8. DNA for the CDR3: TGTGCCAGCAGTACCCAACAGGGGAAGAACTATGGCTACACCTTC. This gives the protein CASSTQQGKNYGYTF.

This clonotype was counted only a few times. The chain has TRBV6-4 and TRBJ1-5, with TRBD1 matching over 10 bases. The CDR3 extends over 21 amino acids. V shed 4 bases, J shed 2 bases, and the junction held 20 bases outside the gene matches. CDR1 is MRHNA and CDR2 is SNTAGT in the germline V gene. The CDR3 nucleotides read TGTGCCAGCAGTGCCACCCGAGGTCGGGACAGGGGAGGGCAACGCAATCAGCCCCAGCATTTT. Its protein product is CASSATRGRDRGGQRNQPQHF.

This CDR3 reads CASSLAQTQYF. As DNA, the CDR3 is TGTGCCAGCAGCTTAGCCCAGACCCAGTACTTC. J is TRBJ2-5 and V is TRBV7-2, with unresolved D. Germline lookup yields CDR1 SGHTA and CDR2 FQGNSA. Trimming removed 0 bases from V and 6 bases from J, with 2 bases in between. This CDR3 has 11 amino acids.

The J gene is TRBJ2-7, the V gene TRBV12-3 or TRBV12-4; possibly TRBD1 or TRBD2 for D (6 bases each). Trimming took 1 base from V and 4 from J, leaving 11 bases between them. The CDR3 has 14 residues. This CDR3 reads CASSLGGAGYEQYF. The CDR3 DNA sequence: TGTGCCAGCAGTTTAGGGGGGGCGGGTTACGAGCAGTACTTC.

J is TRBJ1-6 and V is TRBV6-5; 7 positions match TRBD1. Germline CDR1 reads MNHEY; CDR2 reads SVGAGI. CDR3 length equals 15 residues. V lost 4 bases, J lost 5 bases, and 5 bases stayed unmatched. CDR3 sequence (DNA): TGTGCCAGCAGTTCGACAGGGCCCGATAATTCACCCCTCCACTTT. This encodes CASSSTGPDNSPLHF.

The CDR3 region is CASSTGPDTQYF. In DNA, the CDR3 is TGTGCCAGCAGTACAGGGCCAGATACGCAGTATTTT. This chain uses TRBV12-3 or TRBV12-4 with TRBJ2-3; TRBD1 is a possible D gene (6 bases). V lost 5 bases, J lost 4 bases, and 7 bases lay in between. CDR3 length equals 12 residues.

The chain has TRBV6-1 and TRBJ2-3; TRBD2 aligns across 9 bases. Trimming at V came to 6 bases and at J to 4 bases, leaving 11 bases not matched to a gene. Germline CDR1 MNHNS, CDR2 SASEGT. This CDR3 has 16 residues. The CDR3 DNA is TGTGCCAGCAGGTCTAGCGGGGCCAATAAACCAGATACGCAGTATTTT. Translation gives CASRSSGANKPDTQYF.

The V and J genes are TRBV27 and TRBJ2-3; no reliable D call. CDR3 length equals 13 residues. The V and J ends lost 3 bases and 4 bases respectively, with 8 bases between them. Germline lookup yields CDR1 MNHEY and CDR2 SMNVEV (reference sequence). The chain's CDR3 is CASSFHTSDTQYF. CDR3 nucleotide sequence: TGTGCCAGCAGTTTTCACACGTCAGATACGCAGTATTTT.

The chain couples TRBV12-3 or TRBV12-4 to TRBJ1-3; D is undetermined. The ends were cut back, 1 base at V and 8 bases at J, with 3 bases in the middle. The CDR3 runs to 11 residues. The CDR3 here is CASSLGDTIYF. In nucleotides, the CDR3 is TGTGCCAGCAGTTTAGGGGACACCATATATTTT.

The V gene is TRBV19, the J gene TRBJ1-5; D might be TRBD1 (5 bases). The V gene lost 3 bases and the J gene lost 7 bases, with 19 bases spanning the gap. The germline CDR1 and CDR2 sequences are LNHDA and SQIVND (reference sequence). This CDR3 comprises 16 residues. The CDR3 is CASSIQGGTVGQPQHF. The CDR3 DNA is TGTGCCAGTAGTATCCAGGGAGGGACGGTCGGGCAGCCCCAGCATTTT. Variable domain in full (rest from reference TRBV19 and TRBJ1-5): DGGITQSPKYLFRKEGQNVTLSCEQNLNHDAMYWYRQDPGQGLRLIYYSQIVNDFQKGDIAEGYSVSREKKESFPLTVTSAQKNPTAFYLCASSIQGGTVGQPQHFGDGTRLSIL.